The 24 T cell receptor beta chains below come from one sample, sequenced in a study of blood T cell repertoires in COVID-19. Data came from immunoSEQ multiplex PCR; TCRdb stores just in-frame clones and leaves some out. Among approximately 50,000 clones, about 92% were seen once, and the ten largest hold roughly 4.5%. The sequencing sample was made of peripheral blood. These receptors came from a middle-aged man with active COVID-19.

V is TRBV5-1 and J is TRBJ2-2; D unclear. With 4 bases removed from V and 0 bases from J, the gap between germline ends came to 10 bases. This CDR3 region has 15 residues. The V gene's germline CDR1 is SGHRS and CDR2 YFSETQ. The CDR3 DNA is TGCGCCAGCAGCCTTCGGTTGACGAACACCGGGGAGCTGTTTTTT. The encoded protein is CASSLRLTNTGELFF.

The rearrangement joins TRBV4-2 to TRBJ1-1; no firm D call. There are 14 residues in the CDR3. Trimming took 1 base from V and 1 from J, leaving 7 bases between them. Per germline, CDR1 LGHNA and CDR2 YNFKEQ. The CDR3 is CASSQGTTNTEAFF. CDR3 in DNA: TGTGCCAGCAGCCAAGGAACAACGAACACTGAAGCTTTCTTT.

This clone appeared once. The rearrangement uses TRBV19 and TRBJ2-3; TRBD2 agrees at 9 bases. This CDR3 region has 16 residues. The J segment lost 6 bases and the V segment lost 5 bases, leaving 12 bases of the junction unmatched. Per the germline V gene, CDR1 is LNHDA and CDR2 is SQIVND (reference sequence). CDR3 protein: CASSPLAGALFDTQYF. In nucleotides, the CDR3 is TGTGCCAGTAGTCCGTTAGCGGGGGCGCTATTTGATACGCAGTATTTT.

The CDR3 sequence is CASARTGGAVGNTEAFF. In nucleotides, the CDR3 is TGTGCCAGCGCCCGGACAGGGGGCGCGGTGGGGAACACTGAAGCTTTCTTT. This chain links TRBV18 with TRBJ1-1; TRBD1 aligns across 11 bases. Germline CDR1 KGHSH, CDR2 LQKENI. The CDR3 runs 17 residues. The J segment lost 1 base and the V segment lost 8 bases, leaving 12 bases of the junction unmatched.

The V gene is TRBV9, the J gene TRBJ2-7; unclear D gene. V was clipped by 0 bases and J by 2 bases, with 15 bases between them. This CDR3 spans 16 amino acids. From germline, CDR1 is SGDLS and CDR2 YYNGEE. CDR3 region: CASSVGSQMETYEQYF. CDR3 nucleotides: TGTGCCAGCAGCGTAGGAAGCCAAATGGAGACCTACGAGCAGTACTTC.

This chain links TRBV18 with TRBJ2-5, with 11 bases matching TRBD2. This CDR3 contains 15 residues. V lost 3 bases to trimming and J lost 5 bases; unmatched junction nucleotides: 5. Germline V gene lookup returns CDR1 KGHSH and CDR2 LQKENI. Written as DNA, the CDR3 is TGTGCCAGCTCACCGCAACTAGCGGGAGTTGAGACCCAGTACTTC. This translates into CASSPQLAGVETQYF. Using reference TRBV18 and TRBJ2-5 for the parts outside the CDR3, the full variable domain is NAGVMQNPRHLVRRRGQEARLRCSPMKGHSHVYWYRQLPEEGLKFMVYLQKENIIDESGMPKERFSAEFPKEGPSILRIQQVVRGDSAAYFCASSPQLAGVETQYFGPGTRLLVL.

The V gene is TRBV12-3 or TRBV12-4, the J gene TRBJ1-2; the D gene is possibly TRBD1 (6 bases). The CDR3 has 13 residues. The V end lost 6 bases, the J end lost 8 bases, and 16 bases lay between the germline ends. For the CDR3, the DNA is TGTGCCAGCAGGCTCTCAGGGGCGAGGGGCTACACCTTC. Amino acid sequence: CASRLSGARGYTF.

This clone turned up a few times. The J gene is TRBJ1-3, the V gene TRBV25-1, with D uncertain. The germline V and J ends were trimmed by 2 bases and 7 bases, with 12 bases remaining between them. Germline V CDR1 and CDR2: MGHDK, SYGVNS. CDR3 length: 14 residues. The CDR3 nucleotides are TGTGCCAGCAGTGAACCCCATTACGGGAACACCATATATTTT. As protein: CASSEPHYGNTIYF.

This clone was picked up a small number of times. J is TRBJ1-5 and V is TRBV4-2, with D maybe TRBD1 (5 bases). Per germline, CDR1 LGHNA and CDR2 YNFKEQ. Trimming cost V 0 bases and J 2 bases, with 8 bases left between them. CDR3 length: 15 residues. The DNA of the CDR3 is TGTGCCAGCAGCCAAGAAGGCAGGGGCAATCAGCCCCAGCATTTT. Its protein is CASSQEGRGNQPQHF.

This chain joins TRBV9 and TRBJ2-2; D might be TRBD1 (6 bases). Germline V lookup: CDR1 SGDLS, CDR2 YYNGEE. The CDR3 runs to 17 residues. V was clipped by 0 bases and J by 5 bases, with 17 bases between them. The CDR3 spells CASSVAVGARVTGELFF. The CDR3 region has the DNA TGTGCCAGCAGCGTAGCGGTGGGGGCAAGGGTAACCGGGGAGCTGTTTTTT.

This chain joins TRBV6-5 and TRBJ2-7, with D possibly TRBD1 on 6 matching bases. The germline V and J ends were trimmed by 8 bases and 3 bases, with 14 bases remaining between them. CDR1 is MNHEY, CDR2 SVGAGI, per germline. CDR3 length: 13 amino acids. Here the CDR3 DNA reads TGTGCCAGCGCCTGGGGCAGGGGCTACGAGCAGTACTTC. Its translation: CASAWGRGYEQYF.

This clone was found once. The chain's CDR3 is CASSPWTGGIREQYF. The CDR3 region has the DNA TGTGCCAGCAGTCCTTGGACAGGGGGCATCAGGGAGCAGTACTTC. This chain joins TRBV27 and TRBJ2-7; 11 bases agree with TRBD1. J gave up 7 bases and V 5 bases, and 10 bases lay outside the gene matches. This CDR3 contains 15 residues. Germline loops: CDR1 MNHEY, CDR2 SMNVEV (reference sequence).

This clone has only a few counts. This chain joins TRBV3-1 (or the pseudogene TRBV3-2) and TRBJ1-4, with TRBD1 matching over 10 bases. Germline V gives CDR1 LGHDT, CDR2 YNNKEL (reference sequence). With V trimmed by 3 bases and J by 14 bases, 3 bases remained unmatched. There are 12 residues in the CDR3. The CDR3 region is CASSQADRGLFF. CDR3 in DNA: TGTGCCAGCAGCCAGGCGGACAGGGGGCTGTTTTTT.

The V and J genes are TRBV10-1 and TRBJ2-1; 7 positions agree with TRBD2. CDR3 size: 17 residues. CDR1 is WNHNN and CDR2 is SYGVQD in the germline V gene (reference sequence). V shed 6 bases, J shed 4 bases, and the junction held 15 bases outside the gene matches. CDR3 loop: CASRDPGAGTAYNEQFF. In DNA, the CDR3 is TGCGCCAGCAGAGACCCGGGAGCGGGGACGGCATACAATGAGCAGTTCTTC.

The rearrangement uses TRBV4-1 and TRBJ2-2, with 14 nucleotides matching TRBD2. The CDR3 is 15 amino acids. With 6 bases clipped from V and 6 bases from J, the junction kept 3 bases outside the gene matches. Germline V gives CDR1 MGHRA, CDR2 YSYEKL. The CDR3 DNA sequence: TGCGCCAGCAGGAGACTAGCGGGAGGGCCCGGGGAGCTGTTTTTT. The encoded protein is CASRRLAGGPGELFF.

The chain employs TRBV29-1 and TRBJ1-1; D perhaps matches TRBD1 (6 bases). Germline assignment: CDR1 SQVTM and CDR2 ANQGSEA. The CDR3 extends over 15 amino acids. With 7 bases removed from V and 0 bases from J, the gap between germline ends came to 18 bases. The CDR3 sequence: CSGSGQPYMNTEAFF. In DNA form, the CDR3 reads TGCAGCGGGTCCGGACAGCCATACATGAACACTGAAGCTTTCTTT. Looking up the rest from reference TRBV29-1 and TRBJ1-1 gives the full variable domain: SAVISQKPSRDICQRGTSLTIQCQVDSQVTMMFWYRQQPGQSLTLIATANQGSEATYESGFVIDKFPISRPNLTFSTLTVSNMSPEDSSIYLCSGSGQPYMNTEAFFGQGTRLTVV.

The V and J genes are TRBV5-1 and TRBJ2-7; 7 bases line up with TRBD1. Germline lookup yields CDR1 SGHRS and CDR2 YFSETQ. This CDR3 has 14 residues. Unmatched junction bases numbered 8, after V lost 3 bases and J lost 5 bases. CDR3 region: CASSSLQGDNEQYF. In DNA form, the CDR3 reads TGCGCCAGCAGCTCACTTCAGGGGGATAACGAGCAGTACTTC. Combining the CDR3 with reference TRBV5-1 and TRBJ2-7 gives the whole variable domain KAGVTQTPRYLIKTRGQQVTLSCSPISGHRSVSWYQQTPGQGLQFLFEYFSETQRNKGNFPGRFSGRQFSNSRSEMNVSTLELGDSALYLCASSSLQGDNEQYFGPGTRLTVT.

This chain connects TRBV6-5 to TRBJ2-3; 9 bases align to TRBD1. V dropped 6 bases and J dropped 5; count of bases not matched to a gene: 9. CDR1 is MNHEY, CDR2 SVGAGI, per germline. CDR3 length: 15 amino acids. The CDR3 DNA follows: TGTGCCAGCAGAGCCAACAGGGGGCGAGGAGATACGCAGTATTTT. Translated, it gives CASRANRGRGDTQYF.

The chain uses TRBV6-2 or TRBV6-3 and TRBJ1-2; no reliable D call. CDR3 length: 15 residues. Trimming left V 0 bases short and J 4 bases short, with 12 bases between. The germline V gene encodes CDR1 MNHEY and CDR2 SVGEGT. The CDR3 sequence: CASSYSVSGFYGYTF. CDR3 nucleotides: TGTGCCAGCAGTTACTCGGTGTCCGGGTTCTATGGCTACACCTTC.

The chain links TRBV2 to TRBJ1-5; D not resolved. CDR1 is SNHLY, CDR2 FYNNEI, per germline. CDR3 length equals 11 residues. The V end lost 5 bases, the J end lost 9 bases, and 8 bases lay between the germline ends. CDR3 nucleotides: TGTGCCAGCAGTTTGGAGGGGCCCCAGCATTTT. It yields the protein CASSLEGPQHF.

This clone was recorded a few times. The chain links TRBV4-1 to TRBJ1-6, with TRBD1 as a possible D gene (6 bases). Germline-derived CDR1 and CDR2 are MGHRA and YSYEKL. The CDR3 extends over 15 amino acids. V gave up 3 bases and J gave up 8 bases, with 14 bases separating them. The CDR3 sequence: CASSQKDSQDSPLHF. The CDR3, as DNA: TGCGCCAGCAGCCAGAAGGACAGTCAGGATTCACCCCTCCACTTT.

The chain has TRBV28 and TRBJ1-1; D not certain. CDR3 size: 15 residues. Germline V gene sequence: CDR1 MDHEN, CDR2 SYDVKM. V gave up 8 bases and J gave up 1 base, with 17 bases separating them. CDR3 in DNA: TGTGCCAGCTCTTCTCCGGAGGAGGGGAACACTGAAGCTTTCTTT. Its translation is CASSSPEEGNTEAFF. The whole variable domain, filled in from reference TRBV28 and TRBJ1-1, reads DVKVTQSSRYLVKRTGEKVFLECVQDMDHENMFWYRQDPGLGLRLIYFSYDVKMKEKGDIPEGYSVSREKKERFSLILESASTNQTSMYLCASSSPEEGNTEAFFGQGTRLTVV.

J is TRBJ1-1 and V is TRBV5-1; the D gene is possibly TRBD1 (5 bases). The germline V gene has CDR1 SGHRS and CDR2 YFSETQ. V shed 5 bases and J shed 0 bases, with 14 bases lying between them. There are 15 residues in the CDR3. CDR3 in amino acids: CASRSTGNMNTEAFF. The DNA of the CDR3 is TGCGCCAGCAGATCCACAGGAAACATGAACACTGAAGCTTTCTTT.

This chain uses TRBV19 with TRBJ1-3, with unresolved D. The germline V and J ends were trimmed by 8 bases and 1 base, with 12 bases remaining between them. There are 14 residues in the CDR3. The germline gives CDR1 LNHDA, CDR2 SQIVND (reference sequence). CDR3 residues: CASGQRGSGNTIYF. The CDR3 DNA follows: TGTGCCAGTGGTCAGCGGGGATCTGGAAACACCATATATTTT.